What follows are 3 T cell receptor beta chains derived from one specimen sequenced in a study of cytotoxic CD8 clonotypes in ibrutinib-treated CLL. The table came from immunoSEQ multiplex PCR; TCRdb's copy has only in-frame clones and leaves some out. Of approximately 130,000 clones listed, roughly 84% are singletons. The specimen was PBMCs, collected after 24 months of ibrutinib treatment. The source of these receptors is a human donor with chronic lymphocytic leukemia.

V usage is TRBV7-2 and J usage is TRBJ2-3; TRBD2 matches at 10 bases. This CDR3 contains 15 residues. Per the germline V gene, CDR1 is SGHTA and CDR2 is FQGNSA. V trimming: 2 bases; J trimming: 5 bases; junction bases outside the gene matches: 4. The CDR3 DNA is TGTGCCAGCAGCTTAATAGCGGGGGGAGTAGATACGCAGTATTTT. It specifies CASSLIAGGVDTQYF.

The chain joins TRBV9 to TRBJ1-2, with D unclear. Trimming stripped 2 bases from V and 0 bases from J, with 5 bases between. The CDR3 loop spans 13 amino acids. Germline CDR1 and CDR2: SGDLS and YYNGEE. CDR3: CASSVGSNYGYTF. The CDR3 DNA sequence: TGTGCCAGCAGCGTGGGATCTAACTATGGCTACACCTTC.

The V and J genes are TRBV19 and TRBJ2-1; TRBD2 aligns across 8 bases. The germline CDR1 and CDR2 sequences are LNHDA and SQIVND (reference sequence). This CDR3 contains 11 residues. V trimming: 6 bases; J trimming: 10 bases; junction bases outside the gene matches: 2. CDR3 region: CASSRLAEQFF. CDR3 DNA sequence: TGTGCCAGTAGCCGACTAGCGGAGCAGTTCTTC.